Here is one TCR beta chain with its context. Its matching antigen is unknown. These data originate in a study of CD8 T cells in ankylosing spondylitis. General study findings and limits: For ankylosing spondylitis blood, a TCR beta motif of fewer than 10 highly homologous variants appeared characteristic.

The CDR3 sequence is 15 residues long. Germline V lookup: CDR1 SGHKS, CDR2 YYEKEE (reference sequence). V was cut by 4 bases and J by 0 bases, with 11 bases left in between. TCRdb processed the 5' RACE reads anew with MiXCR; each CDR3 protein has one entry. Here the sample spans around 490,000 distinct CDR3 sequences, approximately 5.3% being singletons. The clonotype originates from a male donor with ankylosing spondylitis. Sequencing input: blood, either unsorted or a sorted T cell fraction (not recorded which). The rearrangement joins TRBV5-5 to TRBJ2-1; D is unresolved. DNA of the CDR3: TGTGCCAGCAGCCCCGGGCTGGGCTCCTACAATGAGCAGTTCTTC. Encoded protein: CASSPGLGSYNEQFF.